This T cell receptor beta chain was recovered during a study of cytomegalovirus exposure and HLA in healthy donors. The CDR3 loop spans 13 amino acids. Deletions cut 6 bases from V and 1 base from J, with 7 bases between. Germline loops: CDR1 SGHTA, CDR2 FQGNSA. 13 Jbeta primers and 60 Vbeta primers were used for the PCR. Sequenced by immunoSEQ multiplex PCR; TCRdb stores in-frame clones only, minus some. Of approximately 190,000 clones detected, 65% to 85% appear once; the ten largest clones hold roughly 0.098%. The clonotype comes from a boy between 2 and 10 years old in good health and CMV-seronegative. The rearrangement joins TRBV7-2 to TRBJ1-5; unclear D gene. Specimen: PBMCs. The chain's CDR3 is CASSLKSNQPQHF. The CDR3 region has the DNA TGTGCCAGCAGTCTAAAAAGCAATCAGCCCCAGCATTTT.